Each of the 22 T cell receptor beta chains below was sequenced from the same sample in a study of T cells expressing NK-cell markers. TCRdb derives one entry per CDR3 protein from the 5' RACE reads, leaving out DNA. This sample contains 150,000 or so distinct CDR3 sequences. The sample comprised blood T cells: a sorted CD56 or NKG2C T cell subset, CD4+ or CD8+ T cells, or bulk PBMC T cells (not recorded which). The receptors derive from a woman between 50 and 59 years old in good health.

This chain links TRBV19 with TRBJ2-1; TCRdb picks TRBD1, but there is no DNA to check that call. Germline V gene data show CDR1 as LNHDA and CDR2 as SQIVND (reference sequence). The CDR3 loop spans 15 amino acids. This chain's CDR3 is CASRIQGNEYNEQFF.

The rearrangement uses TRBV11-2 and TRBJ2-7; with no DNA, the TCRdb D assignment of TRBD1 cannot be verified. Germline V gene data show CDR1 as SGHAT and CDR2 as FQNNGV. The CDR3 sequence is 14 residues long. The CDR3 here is CASSFPGDSYEQYF.

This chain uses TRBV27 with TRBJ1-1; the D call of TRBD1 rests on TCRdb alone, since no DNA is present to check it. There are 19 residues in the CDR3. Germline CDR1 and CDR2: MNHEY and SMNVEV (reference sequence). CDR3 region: CASSLSVLPVLGVNTEAFF.

The CDR3 spells CASSAPIGQIYGYTF. The V and J genes are TRBV2 and TRBJ1-2; no DNA is available, so the TRBD1 call from TCRdb remains unchecked. CDR1 is SNHLY and CDR2 is FYNNEI in the germline V gene. This CDR3 is built from 15 residues.

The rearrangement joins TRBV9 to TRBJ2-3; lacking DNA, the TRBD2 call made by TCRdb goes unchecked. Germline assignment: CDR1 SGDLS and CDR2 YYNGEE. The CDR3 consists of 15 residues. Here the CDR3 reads CASSASGKGTDTQYF.

The CDR3 reads CASSLETGVRRAAFF. The chain couples TRBV7-9 to TRBJ1-1; there is no DNA to check the TCRdb D call of TRBD1. The germline gives CDR1 SEHNR, CDR2 FQNEAQ (reference sequence). This CDR3 has 15 amino acids.

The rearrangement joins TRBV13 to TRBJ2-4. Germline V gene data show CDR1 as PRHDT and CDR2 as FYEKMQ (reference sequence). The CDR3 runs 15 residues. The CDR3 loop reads CASSYATGAKNIQYF.

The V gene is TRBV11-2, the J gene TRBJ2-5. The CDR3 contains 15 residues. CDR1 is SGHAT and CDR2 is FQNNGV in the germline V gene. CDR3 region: CASSSYSPAQETQYF.

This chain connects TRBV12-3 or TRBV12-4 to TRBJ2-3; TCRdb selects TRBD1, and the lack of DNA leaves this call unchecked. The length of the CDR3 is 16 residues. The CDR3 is CASSLGGQGGTDTQYF.

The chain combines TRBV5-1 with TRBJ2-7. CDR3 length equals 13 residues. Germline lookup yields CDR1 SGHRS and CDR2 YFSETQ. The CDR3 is CASSYGVGSEQYF.

CDR3 protein: CASSPDGYRPQHF. The gene calls are TRBV7-9 and TRBJ1-5. The CDR3 is 13 amino acids. Per the germline V gene, CDR1 is SEHNR and CDR2 is FQNEAQ (reference sequence).

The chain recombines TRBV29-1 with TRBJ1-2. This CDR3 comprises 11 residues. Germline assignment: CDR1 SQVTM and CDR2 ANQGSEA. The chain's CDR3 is CSVDAGGGYTF.

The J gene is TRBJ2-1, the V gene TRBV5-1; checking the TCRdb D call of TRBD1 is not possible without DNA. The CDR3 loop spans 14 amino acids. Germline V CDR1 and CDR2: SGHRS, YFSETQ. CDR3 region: CASSLGDLGNEQFF.

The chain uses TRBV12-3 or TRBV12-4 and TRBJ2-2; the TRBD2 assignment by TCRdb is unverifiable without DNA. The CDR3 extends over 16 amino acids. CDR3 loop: CASSSRLAGYPGELFF.

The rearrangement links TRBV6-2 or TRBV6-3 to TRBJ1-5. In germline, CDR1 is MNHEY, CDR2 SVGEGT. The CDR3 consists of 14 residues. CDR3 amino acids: CASRFGGGSQPQHF.

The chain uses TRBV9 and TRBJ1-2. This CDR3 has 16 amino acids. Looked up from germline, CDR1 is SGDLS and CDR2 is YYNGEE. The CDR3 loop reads CASSATRTGTNYGYTF. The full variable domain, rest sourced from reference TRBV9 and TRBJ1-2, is DSGVTQTPKHLITATGQRVTLRCSPRSGDLSVYWYQQSLDQGLQFLIQYYNGEERAKGNILERFSAQQFPDLHSELNLSSLELGDSALYFCASSATRTGTNYGYTFGSGTRLTVV.

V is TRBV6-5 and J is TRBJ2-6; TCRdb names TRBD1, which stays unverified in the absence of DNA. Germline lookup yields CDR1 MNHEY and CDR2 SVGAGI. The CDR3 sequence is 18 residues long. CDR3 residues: CASSYSAGGLSGANVLTF.

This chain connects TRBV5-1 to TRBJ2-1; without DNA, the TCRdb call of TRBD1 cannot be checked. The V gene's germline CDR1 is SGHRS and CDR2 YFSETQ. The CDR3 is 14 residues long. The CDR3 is CASSWGESGPEQFF.

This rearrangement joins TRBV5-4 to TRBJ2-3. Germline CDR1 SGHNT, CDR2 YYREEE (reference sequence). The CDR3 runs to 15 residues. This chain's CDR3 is CASSSWPGGTDTQYF.

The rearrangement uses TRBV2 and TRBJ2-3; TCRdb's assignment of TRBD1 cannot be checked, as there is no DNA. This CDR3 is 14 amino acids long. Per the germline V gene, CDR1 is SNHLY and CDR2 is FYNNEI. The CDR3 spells CASSVETGDDTQYF.

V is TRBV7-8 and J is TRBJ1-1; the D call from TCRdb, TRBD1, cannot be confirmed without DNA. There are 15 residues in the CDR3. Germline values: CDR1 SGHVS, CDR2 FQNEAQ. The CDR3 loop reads CASSLARTENTEAFF.

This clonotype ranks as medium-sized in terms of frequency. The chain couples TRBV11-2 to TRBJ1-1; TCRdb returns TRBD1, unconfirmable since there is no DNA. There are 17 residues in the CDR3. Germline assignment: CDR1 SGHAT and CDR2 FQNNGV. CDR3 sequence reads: CASSFPEGGRSDTEAFF.